This T cell receptor (beta chain) was recovered during a study of blood T cell repertoires in COVID-19. Study-wide context: There were acute and convalescent COVID-19 samples, and they came from the United States, Italy and Spain. T cells, B-cell-depleted T cells, or PBMCs supplied cDNA or gDNA.

Methods used by the authors: Amplification from reference gene primers served as the basis for estimated nucleated cell counts. Libraries were prepared by immunoSEQ multiplex PCR; TCRdb keeps only in-frame clonotypes and omits some of them. V, J and clone size are taken as reported in that table, and D and trimming were inferred from the DNA itself. The sample has 90,000 to 120,000 clones, 84% seen once. This TCR derives from a human donor in a cohort sampled during active COVID-19. The sample comprised peripheral blood.

The CDR3 loop is CASSLESSGTYTQYF. In nucleotides, the CDR3 is TGTGCCAGCAGCTTAGAATCTAGCGGGACGTATACGCAGTATTTT. The J gene is TRBJ2-3, the V gene TRBV7-9; 9 nucleotides agree with TRBD2. Germline V gene sequence: CDR1 SEHNR, CDR2 FQNEAQ (reference sequence). The CDR3 consists of 15 residues. J was trimmed by 7 bases and V by 1 base; bases with no gene match: 6.